The 21 T cell receptor beta chains below all came from one sample that was sequenced in a study of cytomegalovirus exposure and HLA in healthy donors. Vbeta (60) and Jbeta (13) primers were used in the PCR. The method was immunoSEQ multiplex PCR; TCRdb's version includes in-frame clones alone and lacks a portion of them. The profile shows 80,000 to 130,000 clones, 65% to 90% of them singletons. Material for sequencing was PBMCs. The source is a young woman in good health and CMV-seronegative.

V and J are TRBV21-1 and TRBJ1-1. TRBV21-1 is tagged as a pseudogene. This CDR3 has 16 residues. The CDR3 bases are TGTGCCAGCAGCAAAGATCGAGGCAGCTCGAACACTGAAGCTTTCTTT. Protein: CASSKDRGSSNTEAFF.

This chain links TRBV28 with TRBJ1-2; TRBD1 might be the D (5 bases). V was pared by 8 bases and J by 6 bases, with 13 bases between. CDR3 size: 12 residues. The germline V gene has CDR1 MDHEN and CDR2 SYDVKM. The CDR3 loop is CASGGGIHGYTF. As DNA, the CDR3 is TGTGCCAGCGGGGGGGGAATCCATGGCTACACCTTC.

For the CDR3, the DNA is TGTGCCAGCAGCCAAGTCCAAAGCTCGTGGAGTAGCGGGTCCTACAATGAGCAGTTCTTC. Its translation: CASSQVQSSWSSGSYNEQFF. The chain is built from TRBV14 and TRBJ2-1, with 7 bases matching TRBD2. The CDR3 extends over 20 amino acids. Germline assignment: CDR1 SGHDN and CDR2 FVKESK. V gave up 1 base and J gave up 1 base; unmatched junction bases: 16.

This clone was recorded a few times. In DNA, the CDR3 is TGTGCCAGCATCCGACAGTTGGGCACTGAAGCTTTCTTT. Amino acids: CASIRQLGTEAFF. The rearrangement joins TRBV6-5 to TRBJ1-1; D may be TRBD1 (5 bases). The V gene's germline CDR1 is MNHEY and CDR2 SVGAGI. V lost 7 bases, J lost 4 bases, and 13 bases lay in between. The CDR3 consists of 13 residues.

This chain links TRBV19 with TRBJ1-6, with D perhaps TRBD1 (6 bases). Germline CDR1 reads LNHDA; CDR2 reads SQIVND (reference sequence). Deletions cut 3 bases from V and 8 bases from J, with 11 bases between. The CDR3 extends over 14 amino acids. CDR3 sequence: CASSIRQDDSPLHF. The CDR3 coding sequence is TGTGCCAGTAGTATCCGACAGGACGATTCACCCCTCCACTTT.

This clone was counted only a few times. V and J are TRBV10-3 and TRBJ2-5; D is perhaps TRBD2 (6 bases). Trimming removed 11 bases at V and 0 bases at J, with 13 bases between. There are 13 residues in the CDR3. Looked up from germline, CDR1 is ENHRY and CDR2 is SYGVKD. The DNA of the CDR3 is TGTGCCTCGGCGAAGCGGGACCAAGAGACCCAGTACTTC. This encodes CASAKRDQETQYF.

The chain couples TRBV4-3 to TRBJ2-7; D is unclear. V lost 3 bases, J lost 5 bases, and 11 bases lay in between. The CDR3 totals 13 residues. CDR1 LGHNA and CDR2 YSLEER come from the germline V gene. CDR3 protein: CASSHMIRDEQYF. The CDR3 DNA reads TGCGCCAGCAGCCACATGATCCGGGACGAGCAGTACTTC.

The chain links TRBV7-8 to TRBJ2-5; perhaps TRBD2 as D (6 bases). Germline CDR1 SGHVS, CDR2 FQNEAQ. The CDR3 loop spans 16 amino acids. Trimming took off 5 bases at V and 1 base at J, with 17 bases between the two ends. DNA for the CDR3: TGTGCCAGCAGCCCACCAGCAGCGGGTCCCCAAGAGACCCAGTACTTC. Translating gives CASSPPAAGPQETQYF.

The V gene is TRBV7-9, the J gene TRBJ1-6; D remains unclear. V was trimmed by 5 bases and J by 5 bases, leaving 13 bases between them. From germline, CDR1 is SEHNR and CDR2 FQNEAQ (reference sequence). The CDR3 consists of 15 residues. CDR3 residues: CASSPYNQDNSPLHF. CDR3 nucleotide sequence: TGTGCCAGCAGCCCCTACAATCAGGATAATTCACCCCTCCACTTT. Full variable domain (missing parts from reference TRBV7-9 and TRBJ1-6): DTGVSQNPRHKITKRGQNVTFRCDPISEHNRLYWYRQTLGQGPEFLTYFQNEAQLEKSRLLSDRFSAERPKGSFSTLEIQRTEQGDSAMYLCASSPYNQDNSPLHFGNGTRLTVT.

This chain links TRBV28 with TRBJ2-7; 9 bases match TRBD1. With 5 bases clipped from V and 3 bases from J, the junction kept 5 bases outside the gene matches. Germline-derived CDR1 and CDR2 are MDHEN and SYDVKM. This CDR3 comprises 14 residues. The CDR3 protein is CASSTGQGLYEQYF. DNA for the CDR3: TGTGCCAGCAGTACAGGACAGGGGCTCTACGAGCAGTACTTC.

The chain combines TRBV4-3 with TRBJ1-1; TRBD1 agrees at 12 bases. This CDR3 is built from 16 residues. Germline-derived CDR1 and CDR2 are LGHNA and YSLEER. Trimming at V came to 2 bases and at J to 5 bases, leaving 6 bases not matched to a gene. The CDR3 bases are TGCGCCAGCAGCCAATATCGGGACAGGGGGCGAACTGAAGCTTTCTTT. Translating gives CASSQYRDRGRTEAFF.

The V gene is TRBV10-1, the J gene TRBJ2-7; no clear D gene. This CDR3 spans 13 amino acids. Germline CDR1 is WNHNN and CDR2 is SYGVQD (reference sequence). V was cut by 5 bases and J by 2 bases, with 10 bases left in between. Here the CDR3 reads CASSQHLAYEQYF. CDR3 DNA sequence: TGCGCCAGCAGTCAACATCTGGCCTACGAGCAGTACTTC.

The CDR3 sequence is CASSYNARGGYTF. DNA for the CDR3: TGTGCCAGCAGTTATAACGCCCGAGGGGGCTACACCTTC. This chain uses TRBV28 with TRBJ1-2; no reliable D call. In germline, CDR1 is MDHEN, CDR2 SYDVKM. The V and J ends lost 4 bases and 8 bases respectively, with 14 bases between them. The CDR3 consists of 13 residues.

This sequence joins TRBV6-1 and TRBJ2-3, with 10 positions matching TRBD2. This CDR3 region has 14 residues. Per the germline V gene, CDR1 is MNHNS and CDR2 is SASEGT. The ends lost 9 bases at V and 1 base at J; junction bases unmatched: 4. CDR3 sequence reads: CASKSGRGTDTQYF. For the CDR3, the DNA is TGTGCCAGTAAAAGCGGGAGGGGCACAGATACGCAGTATTTT.

V usage is TRBV2 and J usage is TRBJ2-1, with 12 bases identical to TRBD1. The CDR3 length is 16 residues. J was trimmed by 6 bases and V by 6 bases; bases with no gene match: 9. CDR1 SNHLY and CDR2 FYNNEI come from the germline V gene. CDR3 sequence: CASRGPGQGALNEQFF. The CDR3 region has the DNA TGTGCCAGCAGGGGACCGGGACAGGGGGCGCTCAATGAGCAGTTCTTC.

V and J are TRBV10-2 and TRBJ2-3, with D perhaps matching TRBD2 (7 bases). V lost 4 bases, J lost 1 base, and 15 bases lay in between. In germline, CDR1 is WSHSY, CDR2 SAAADI. The CDR3 loop spans 16 amino acids. CDR3 sequence reads: CASSAEAGARTDTQYF. CDR3 in DNA: TGCGCCAGCAGTGCTGAGGCGGGGGCCCGCACAGATACGCAGTATTTT.

The rearrangement links TRBV7-9 to TRBJ1-3; 10 bases are shared with TRBD1. Germline V gene data show CDR1 as SEHNR and CDR2 as FQNEAQ (reference sequence). Trimming took 4 bases from V and 3 from J; bases not matched to a gene: 9. This CDR3 is 17 amino acids long. The CDR3 region has the DNA TGTGCCAGCAGCTCCCTGGGACAGGGGATAATTGGAAACACCATATATTTT. It yields the protein CASSSLGQGIIGNTIYF.

This clone turned up a few times. CDR3 loop: CASSEKSSGNTIYF. The CDR3 nucleotides read TGCGCCAGCAGTGAAAAGAGCTCTGGAAACACCATATATTTT. V is TRBV10-2 and J is TRBJ1-3; D unresolved. Germline-derived CDR1 and CDR2 are WSHSY and SAAADI. There are 14 residues in the CDR3. Trimming removed 3 bases from V and 0 bases from J, with 6 bases in between.

In this sample, this clone turned up a few times. The chain joins TRBV29-1 to TRBJ1-1, with TRBD1 matching over 9 bases. The J segment lost 5 bases and the V segment lost 0 bases, leaving 10 bases of the junction unmatched. This CDR3 is built from 16 residues. CDR1 SQVTM and CDR2 ANQGSEA come from the germline V gene. As DNA, the CDR3 is TGCAGCGTTGAAGATCCGGACAGGGGATTTTGGACTGAAGCTTTCTTT. It yields the protein CSVEDPDRGFWTEAFF.

V and J are TRBV18 and TRBJ2-7; TRBD1 might be the D (6 bases). CDR1 KGHSH and CDR2 LQKENI come from the germline V gene. V lost 3 bases to trimming and J lost 7 bases, with 10 bases between them. The CDR3 covers 12 residues. The CDR3 sequence: CASSPYGQEQYF. The CDR3 DNA follows: TGTGCCAGCTCACCGTATGGACAGGAGCAGTACTTC.

This clone showed up just a few times. J is TRBJ1-4 and V is TRBV4-3; 10 positions agree with TRBD1. CDR3 length: 15 amino acids. Germline assignment: CDR1 LGHNA and CDR2 YSLEER. V shed 2 bases and J 7 bases; nucleotides not matched to a gene: 4. This chain's CDR3 is CASSQLTGGFEKLFF. DNA of the CDR3: TGCGCCAGCAGCCAACTGACAGGGGGCTTTGAAAAACTGTTTTTT.